This TCR beta chain was identified during a study of shared clonotypes between healthy human individuals. This table comes from immunoSEQ multiplex PCR, and its TCRdb copy is limited to in-frame clones, with some not included. The repertoire holds 2 million to 2.5 million clones, with more than 90% as singletons. Germline assignment: CDR1 KGHSH and CDR2 LQKENI. The CDR3 sequence is 15 residues long. V was pared by 3 bases and J by 5 bases, with 16 bases between. Sequenced input: naive CD4+ T cells sorted from blood. The subset is: CD45RA+ positively selected. The chain couples TRBV18 to TRBJ1-1; a possible D gene is TRBD1 (5 bases). The receptor was isolated from a man aged 18 to 35 in good health. The CDR3 here is CASSPGGRDDTEAFF. The CDR3 nucleotides read TGTGCCAGCTCACCGGGCGGCAGGGACGATACTGAAGCTTTCTTT.